A single sample gave rise to the 32 T cell receptor beta chains below, sequenced in a study of T cell repertoires in cytomegalovirus infection. No cognate antigen is known for these TCRs. Each CDR3 protein gets one entry after TCRdb re-called the reads with MiXCR. The sample holds approximately 1,000,000 distinct CDR3 sequences, under 40% seen once. Sequenced here: cultured CD8+ T cells from PBMCs, sampled from culture after CMV antigen stimulation. The receptor source for this set is a human donor in good health (CMV status not recorded). Some clones in this sample may be carry-over from other donors' samples.

This clonotype came up many times. V usage is TRBV7-8 and J usage is TRBJ1-1, with 11 nucleotides matching TRBD1. Germline CDR1 reads SGHVS; CDR2 reads FQNEAQ. This CDR3 comprises 13 residues. With V trimmed by 4 bases and J by 10 bases, 5 bases remained unmatched. Here the CDR3 DNA reads TGTGCCAGCAGCTCTCCGGGACAGGGGGGAGCTTTCTTT. Residues: CASSSPGQGGAFF.

This rearrangement joins TRBV5-8 to TRBJ2-7; 8 nucleotides align to TRBD1. The germline V gene encodes CDR1 SGHTS and CDR2 YDEGEE. Unmatched junction bases numbered 9, after V lost 8 bases and J lost 2 bases. The CDR3 is 14 amino acids. CDR3 nucleotides: TGTGCCAGTCTGATCAGGGGGCTTCCCTACGAGCAGTACTTC. Its translation is CASLIRGLPYEQYF.

This clonotype was detected only a few times. V usage is TRBV7-9 and J usage is TRBJ1-5; possible D gene TRBD1, 5 bases. V gave up 5 bases and J gave up 0 bases, with 23 bases separating them. This CDR3 contains 19 residues. Per germline, CDR1 SEHNR and CDR2 FQNEAQ (reference sequence). The CDR3 DNA reads TGTGCCAGCAGCAAAACTCCGGGACCGAAATTACATAGCAATCAGCCCCAGCATTTT. Protein: CASSKTPGPKLHSNQPQHF.

In nucleotides, the CDR3 is TGTGCCAGCAGCTTATCAAGGACAGTGCAAGAGACCCAGTACTTC. Its translation is CASSLSRTVQETQYF. The genes are TRBV7-6 and TRBJ2-5; D might be TRBD1 (6 bases). The V end was cut by 2 bases, the J end by 2 bases, with 12 bases between. Germline V gene sequence: CDR1 SGHVS, CDR2 FNYEAQ. The CDR3 runs to 15 residues.

This sequence joins TRBV15 and TRBJ1-5, with TRBD1 identical over 7 bases. The CDR3 is 15 amino acids. V was pared by 8 bases and J by 0 bases, with 7 bases of the junction left unmatched. From germline, CDR1 is LNHNV and CDR2 YYDKDF (reference sequence). The CDR3 region is CATATGTASNQPQHF. CDR3 bases: TGTGCCACCGCCACCGGGACAGCTAGCAATCAGCCCCAGCATTTT.

This clonotype was seen more than once but under ten times. The junction does not match germline at one end; this may be a read error. CDR3 in DNA: TGTGCCAGCAGCTCACCCGGCCTCTACAATGAGCAGTTCTTC. Its translation: CASSSPGLYNEQFF. This rearrangement joins TRBV5-3 to TRBJ2-1, with D unresolved. TRBV5-3 is filed as an ORF, its function uncertain. This CDR3 is 14 amino acids long.

This clonotype was seen only a few times. This chain joins TRBV2 and TRBJ1-1; D perhaps matches TRBD1 (6 bases). Germline V gene data show CDR1 as SNHLY and CDR2 as FYNNEI. Trimming shortened V by 9 bases and J by 4 bases, and 9 bases separated the two germline ends. The CDR3 is 11 amino acids. Written as DNA, the CDR3 is TGTGCCAGGGGGGGGGCCACTGAAGCTTTCTTT. Translation: CARGGATEAFF.

The J gene is TRBJ2-7, the V gene TRBV6-2 or TRBV6-3; TRBD2 aligns across 10 bases. V was pared by 4 bases and J by 0 bases, with 9 bases of the junction left unmatched. The length of the CDR3 is 17 residues. CDR1 and CDR2 from the germline V gene are MNHEY and SVGEGT. In DNA form, the CDR3 reads TGTGCCAGCAGTTTTGATGTGGCTAGCGGGAGCTCCTACGAGCAGTACGTC. Its translation: CASSFDVASGSSYEQYV.

This clonotype was seen only a few times. The chain is built from TRBV19 and TRBJ1-1; TRBD1 matches 8 bases. V lost 10 bases, J lost 4 bases, and 8 bases stayed unmatched. Germline values: CDR1 LNHDA, CDR2 SQIVND (reference sequence). The CDR3 length is 13 residues. CDR3 bases: TGTGCCACCCGGGACAGGACCATCACTGAAGCTTTCTTT. This encodes CATRDRTITEAFF.

V and J are TRBV2 and TRBJ2-7, with no clear D. Germline lookup yields CDR1 SNHLY and CDR2 FYNNEI. V was trimmed by 4 bases and J by 2 bases, leaving 15 bases between them. This CDR3 contains 15 residues. The CDR3 sequence: CASSAGFSPTYEQYF. In nucleotides, the CDR3 is TGTGCCAGCAGTGCTGGCTTCTCACCTACCTACGAGCAGTACTTC.

This clonotype was seen ten or more times. CDR3 nucleotide sequence: TGTGCCAGCAGTTTCCTCAACCGGGACAGGGTTGAGACCAAAAACATTCAGTACTTC. Its translation is CASSFLNRDRVETKNIQYF. The V and J genes are TRBV12-3 or TRBV12-4 and TRBJ2-4; 9 positions match TRBD1. This CDR3 has 19 residues. Trimming at V came to 3 bases and at J to 2 bases, leaving 14 bases not matched to a gene.

This clonotype occurred a few times. The chain is built from TRBV12-3 or TRBV12-4 and TRBJ2-5, with D perhaps assigned TRBD1 or TRBD2 (5 bases each). Trimming took off 5 bases at V and 5 bases at J, with 15 bases between the two ends. This CDR3 region has 14 residues. Here the CDR3 reads CASSPRGPGETQYF. The CDR3 bases are TGTGCCAGCAGTCCCCGGGGCCCCGGGGAGACCCAGTACTTC.

This clonotype was observed at least ten times. The J gene is TRBJ2-2, the V gene TRBV12-3 or TRBV12-4, with D tentatively TRBD1 or TRBD2 (5 bases each). The CDR3 is 18 amino acids. Trimming took 4 bases from V and 2 from J, leaving 20 bases between them. CDR3 nucleotide sequence: TGTGCCAGCAGTTCAGACGGGGACGGGACCAGTAACACCGGGGAGCTGTTTTTT. The encoded protein is CASSSDGDGTSNTGELFF.

The chain is built from TRBV7-9 and TRBJ2-4; the D gene is possibly TRBD2 (6 bases). CDR1 and CDR2 (germline): SEHNR, FQNEAQ (reference sequence). V was clipped by 5 bases and J by 5 bases, with 13 bases between them. CDR3 size: 14 residues. The CDR3 DNA follows: TGTGCCAGCAGCCCCTGGGGAGGTGAAAACATTCAGTACTTC. Translation: CASSPWGGENIQYF.

V and J are TRBV11-2 and TRBJ2-5, with 8 bases matching TRBD1. V lost 0 bases, J lost 7 bases, and 7 bases stayed unmatched. The CDR3 spans 15 residues. CDR1 is SGHAT, CDR2 FQNNGV, per germline. CDR3 residues: CASSLEEGQGATQYF. The CDR3 DNA is TGTGCCAGCAGCTTAGAAGAAGGGCAGGGGGCGACCCAGTACTTC.

This clonotype was seen just once. The rearrangement links TRBV15 to TRBJ2-5; no definite D call. V was shortened by 0 bases and J by 2 bases, with 10 bases between the two germline ends. Germline V gene sequence: CDR1 LNHNV, CDR2 YYDKDF (reference sequence). This CDR3 spans 15 amino acids. The CDR3: CATSREKVGQETQYF. The CDR3 nucleotides read TGTGCCACCAGCAGAGAGAAGGTCGGACAAGAGACCCAGTACTTC.

The chain carries TRBV20-1 and TRBJ1-5; the D gene is possibly TRBD1 (5 bases). The CDR3 consists of 10 residues. V shed 8 bases and J shed 6 bases, with 8 bases lying between them. Germline CDR1 is DFQATT and CDR2 is SNEGSKA (reference sequence). CDR3 amino acids: CSPGIQPQHF. CDR3 coding DNA: TGCAGTCCAGGGATTCAGCCCCAGCATTTT.

The chain joins TRBV20-1 to TRBJ2-2; D is unresolved. CDR3 length equals 15 residues. The V gene lost 0 bases and the J gene lost 10 bases, with 18 bases spanning the gap. Germline CDR1 and CDR2: DFQATT and SNEGSKA (reference sequence). The CDR3 is CSARDRRSEGVELFF. DNA for the CDR3: TGCAGTGCTAGAGATCGCAGGTCCGAAGGTGTGGAGCTGTTTTTT.

The rearrangement uses TRBV5-6 and TRBJ2-3, with D unresolved. Germline V lookup: CDR1 SGHDT, CDR2 YYEEEE. CDR3 length: 16 amino acids. The V and J ends lost 0 bases and 4 bases respectively, with 15 bases between them. CDR3 sequence (DNA): TGTGCCAGCAGCTTGGATGGAGTATATAACTCAGATACGCAGTATTTT. It translates to CASSLDGVYNSDTQYF.

This clonotype occurred many times. The rearrangement joins TRBV7-2 to TRBJ2-1; D remains unclear. Trimming removed 5 bases at V and 5 bases at J, with 7 bases between. The length of the CDR3 is 12 residues. CDR1 and CDR2 from the germline V gene are SGHTA and FQGNSA. The CDR3 loop reads CASSQTDNEQFF. The CDR3 nucleotides read TGTGCCAGCAGCCAGACTGACAATGAGCAGTTCTTC.

The genes are TRBV6-4 and TRBJ1-2, with D unresolved. This CDR3 spans 13 amino acids. The V end was cut by 0 bases, the J end by 7 bases, with 9 bases between. The germline CDR1 and CDR2 sequences are MRHNA and SNTAGT. CDR3 amino acids: CASSDSFKRGYTF. The CDR3 DNA reads TGTGCCAGCAGTGACTCGTTTAAGCGTGGCTACACCTTC.

This clonotype appeared a few times. V gene TRBV27 combines with J gene TRBJ2-7; 7 positions match TRBD2. The CDR3 has 12 amino acids. CDR1 and CDR2 (germline): MNHEY, SMNVEV (reference sequence). V shed 10 bases and J 3 bases; nucleotides not matched to a gene: 6. The DNA of the CDR3 is TGTGCCACCGGAGCGGGGAACTACGAGCAGTACTTC. Translation gives CATGAGNYEQYF.

The V and J genes are TRBV20-1 and TRBJ2-7, with D unresolved. CDR3 length equals 13 residues. The V gene's germline CDR1 is DFQATT and CDR2 SNEGSKA (reference sequence). V lost 0 bases to trimming and J lost 1 base, with 7 bases between them. CDR3 in DNA: TGCAGTGCTAGAGAAGGACGGTCCTACGAGCAGTACTTC. It is translated as CSAREGRSYEQYF.

This clonotype appeared a single time. Since a much larger clone is just one base distant, this may be a read error. This rearrangement joins TRBV6-2 or TRBV6-3 to TRBJ2-6; TRBD1 is a possible D gene (5 bases). Germline V gives CDR1 MNHEY, CDR2 SVGEGT. The CDR3 is 16 residues long. The CDR3 DNA reads TGTGCCAGCGTCGGTCCAGGTCTCTCTGGGGCCAACATCCTGACTTTC. Protein sequence: CASVGPGLSGANILTF.

Ten or more counts support this clonotype. J is TRBJ2-3 and V is TRBV7-6; 7 nucleotides agree with TRBD2. The CDR3 totals 19 residues. Trimming took 1 base from V and 10 from J; bases not matched to a gene: 23. From germline, CDR1 is SGHVS and CDR2 FNYEAQ. The CDR3 reads CASSLDPTKVETGGHSQYF. The CDR3, as DNA: TGTGCCAGCAGCTTAGATCCCACTAAAGTCGAGACGGGGGGTCACTCGCAGTATTTT.

V is TRBV27 and J is TRBJ2-1; tentatively, D is TRBD1 or TRBD2 (6 bases each). The CDR3 loop spans 16 amino acids. Trimming took off 0 bases at V and 4 bases at J, with 13 bases between the two ends. Germline V gives CDR1 MNHEY, CDR2 SMNVEV (reference sequence). The CDR3, as DNA: TGTGCCAGCAGTTTATCCCCGGGGGCGTCTTACAATGAGCAGTTCTTC. Its translation: CASSLSPGASYNEQFF.

The gene calls are TRBV10-2 and TRBJ2-3, with D possibly TRBD1 on 5 matching bases. Germline V lookup: CDR1 WSHSY, CDR2 SAAADI. The ends were cut back, 4 bases at V and 5 bases at J, with 13 bases in the middle. The CDR3 has 14 residues. This CDR3 is CASSGVRGRDTQYF. Written as DNA, the CDR3 is TGCGCCAGCAGTGGGGTAAGGGGAAGAGATACGCAGTATTTT.

This clonotype was seen more than once but under ten times. V and J are TRBV6-6 and TRBJ2-4; D assignment may be TRBD1 or TRBD2 (5 bases each). The CDR3 is made up of 18 amino acids. Trimming stripped 5 bases from V and 0 bases from J, with 20 bases between. Germline lookup yields CDR1 MNHNY and CDR2 SVGAGI (reference sequence). The CDR3 DNA reads as TGTGCCAGCAGTCCCCCCCCAGGGCGGGCGGAAGCCAAAAACATTCAGTACTTC. This sequence encodes CASSPPPGRAEAKNIQYF.

CDR3 in DNA: TGTGCCAGCAGCTACGGGAGGTCTATTAGCACAGATACGCAGTATTTT. Translation: CASSYGRSISTDTQYF. The V and J genes are TRBV13 and TRBJ2-3, with 7 bases matching TRBD2. There are 16 residues in the CDR3. Germline V gives CDR1 PRHDT, CDR2 FYEKMQ (reference sequence). The V and J ends lost 4 bases and 0 bases, in that order; junction bases with no gene match: 7.

This chain uses TRBV15 with TRBJ2-1, with D perhaps matching TRBD1 or TRBD2 (5 bases each). This CDR3 region has 16 residues. Trimming took 0 bases from V and 3 from J, leaving 12 bases between them. In germline, CDR1 is LNHNV, CDR2 YYDKDF (reference sequence). CDR3 loop: CATSRERDGLYNEQFF. CDR3 sequence (DNA): TGTGCCACCAGCAGAGAACGGGACGGCCTCTACAATGAGCAGTTCTTC.

This chain joins TRBV3-1 and TRBJ2-1; no definite D call. The germline V and J ends were trimmed by 6 bases and 3 bases, with 15 bases remaining between them. The CDR3 is made up of 15 amino acids. Per the germline V gene, CDR1 is LGHDT and CDR2 is YNNKEL (reference sequence). The CDR3 nucleotides are TGTGCCAGCAGTGTCCGGTTAGTGGACTACAATGAGCAGTTCTTC. Its translation is CASSVRLVDYNEQFF.

In this sample, this clonotype turned up a few times. The chain uses TRBV6-5 and TRBJ2-1; 8 positions agree with TRBD2. Germline CDR1 is MNHEY and CDR2 is SVGAGI. This CDR3 spans 15 amino acids. The trim removed 6 bases at V and 4 bases at J, leaving 8 bases unmatched. The CDR3 sequence is CASSMGLEWYNEQFF. CDR3 nucleotide sequence: TGTGCCAGCAGCATGGGACTAGAATGGTACAATGAGCAGTTCTTC.